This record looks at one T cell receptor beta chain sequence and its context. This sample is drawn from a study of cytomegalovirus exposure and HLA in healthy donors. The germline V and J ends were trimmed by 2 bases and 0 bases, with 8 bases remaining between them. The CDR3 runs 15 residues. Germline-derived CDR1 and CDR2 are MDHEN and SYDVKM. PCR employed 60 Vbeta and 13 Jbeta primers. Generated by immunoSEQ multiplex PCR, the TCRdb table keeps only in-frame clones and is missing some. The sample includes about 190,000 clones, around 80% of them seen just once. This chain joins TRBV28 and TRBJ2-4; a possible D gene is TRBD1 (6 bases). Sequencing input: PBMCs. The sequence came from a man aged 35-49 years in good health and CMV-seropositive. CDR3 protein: CASSLRGGAKNIQYF. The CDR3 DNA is TGTGCCAGCAGTTTAAGAGGGGGAGCCAAAAACATTCAGTACTTC.